The rows below give T cell receptor beta chains drawn from one sample of a study of control samples from healthy donors and cancer patients. TCRdb keeps only in-frame clones here, not all; method: immunoSEQ multiplex PCR. The sample shows 55,000 to 85,000 clones, about nine tenths of them seen only once. The sample taken for sequencing was PBMCs. Every receptor here comes from a man in his 60s with lung cancer. CDR3s include the opening cysteine and the closing phenylalanine or tryptophan. Fields, in order: CDR3 protein, CDR3 DNA, V gene, D gene, clone size, J gene. The D gene is left open where the match is weak. Size is stated for part of the rows, as once, few or many counts, or as a class when the clone is expanded.

CDR3: CASSLRTGDTGELFF
DNA: TGCGCCAGCAGCTTGCGAACAGGGGACACCGGGGAGCTGTTTTTT
V: TRBV5-1
D: TRBD1
size: NA
J: TRBJ2-2

CDR3: CASSVEESEAFF
DNA: TGTGCCAGCAGCGTAGAGGAATCTGAAGCTTTCTTT
V: TRBV9
D: NA
size: NA
J: TRBJ1-1

CDR3: CASSRGLGETQYF
DNA: TGCGCCAGCAGCCGGGGGTTGGGGGAGACCCAGTACTTC
V: TRBV5-1
D: NA
size: few
J: TRBJ2-5

CDR3: CASNNRGPGELFF
DNA: TGTGCCAGCAACAACAGGGGTCCCGGGGAGCTGTTTTTT
V: TRBV14
D: TRBD1
size: NA
J: TRBJ2-2

CDR3: CATSDLGGLRGELFF
DNA: TGTGCCACCAGTGATTTAGGGGGGTTACGCGGGGAGCTGTTTTTT
V: TRBV24-1
D: NA
size: NA
J: TRBJ2-2

CDR3: CASSPRQGASSEQFF
DNA: TGCGCCAGCAGCCCGAGGCAGGGGGCAAGTAGTGAGCAGTTCTTC
V: TRBV5-1
D: TRBD1
size: once
J: TRBJ2-1

CDR3: CASRGTSGGGLTQYF
DNA: TGTGCCAGCAGAGGGACTAGCGGGGGGGGTCTTACGCAGTATTTT
V: TRBV11-2
D: TRBD2
size: NA
J: TRBJ2-3

CDR3: CSARGDTDTQYF
DNA: TGCAGCGCCCGAGGAGACACAGATACGCAGTATTTT
V: TRBV29-1
D: NA
size: NA
J: TRBJ2-3

CDR3: CASKLTRGQGKGYTF
DNA: TGTGCCAGTAAACTCACCAGGGGACAGGGGAAGGGCTACACCTTC
V: TRBV27
D: TRBD1
size: NA
J: TRBJ1-2

CDR3: CASSPGTPKGTDTQYF
DNA: TGTGCCAGCAGCCCCGGGACTCCAAAGGGCACAGATACGCAGTATTTT
V: TRBV3-1/TRBV3-2
D: NA
size: NA
J: TRBJ2-3

CDR3: CASSGPGTGDEKLFF
DNA: TGTGCCAGCAGTGGACCCGGGACGGGAGATGAAAAACTGTTTTTT
V: TRBV2
D: NA
size: NA
J: TRBJ1-4

CDR3: CASRGYGPANEKLFF
DNA: TGTGCCAGCCGAGGATATGGTCCAGCTAATGAAAAACTGTTTTTT
V: TRBV18
D: NA
size: NA
J: TRBJ1-4

CDR3: CASSIMAGLNTEAFF
DNA: TGTGCCAGTAGTATCATGGCAGGCTTGAACACTGAAGCTTTCTTT
V: TRBV19
D: NA
size: NA
J: TRBJ1-1

CDR3: CAISEVENTEAFF
DNA: TGTGCCATCAGTGAGGTGGAGAACACTGAAGCTTTCTTT
V: TRBV10-3
D: NA
size: few
J: TRBJ1-1

CDR3: CASSEGSRAFTKNTGELFF
DNA: TGTGCCAGCAGCGAGGGTTCTCGGGCATTCACGAAGAACACCGGGGAGCTGTTTTTT
V: TRBV5-4
D: NA
size: NA
J: TRBJ2-2

CDR3: CASSSDVTDTQYF
DNA: TGTGCCAGCAGCTCCGATGTTACAGATACGCAGTATTTT
V: TRBV7-3
D: NA
size: NA
J: TRBJ2-3

CDR3: CASSVQGASYGYTF
DNA: TGTGCCAGCAGTGTACAGGGGGCAAGCTATGGCTACACCTTC
V: TRBV2
D: TRBD1
size: NA
J: TRBJ1-2

CDR3: CASRPGRGNQPQHF
DNA: TGTGCCAGCAGACCTGGACGAGGTAATCAGCCCCAGCATTTT
V: TRBV6-5
D: NA
size: NA
J: TRBJ1-5

CDR3: CASSPSENYDYTF
DNA: TGTGCCAGCTCACCGTCAGAGAATTATGACTACACCTTC
V: TRBV18
D: NA
size: NA
J: TRBJ1-2

CDR3: CASRIIAGGLSGELFF
DNA: TGTGCCAGCAGGATCATAGCGGGGGGGCTGTCCGGGGAGCTGTTTTTT
V: TRBV3-1/TRBV3-2
D: TRBD2
size: NA
J: TRBJ2-2

CDR3: CASDGGGDGYTF
DNA: TGTGCCAGCGATGGGGGCGGAGATGGCTACACCTTC
V: TRBV28
D: NA
size: few
J: TRBJ1-2

CDR3: CASSLGQNVEYEKLFF
DNA: TGTGCCAGCAGCTTAGGACAGAATGTGGAGTATGAAAAACTGTTTTTT
V: TRBV5-5
D: NA
size: NA
J: TRBJ1-4

CDR3: CASSFIWGSLAKNIQYF
DNA: TGTGCCAGCAGCTTTATTTGGGGGTCCCTAGCCAAAAACATTCAGTACTTC
V: TRBV5-5
D: NA
size: NA
J: TRBJ2-4

CDR3: CASSLVGLAGANTGELFF
DNA: TGTGCCAGCAGCTTGGTGGGACTAGCGGGAGCGAACACCGGGGAGCTGTTTTTT
V: TRBV5-6
D: TRBD2
size: NA
J: TRBJ2-2

CDR3: CASSLVTTEQFF
DNA: TGTGCCAGCAGCTTAGTGACTACTGAGCAGTTCTTC
V: TRBV7-2
D: NA
size: NA
J: TRBJ2-1

CDR3: CSGGGWTVDTEAFF
DNA: TGCAGCGGGGGGGGTTGGACAGTTGACACTGAAGCTTTCTTT
V: TRBV29-1
D: NA
size: NA
J: TRBJ1-1

CDR3: CASSPSGFYNEQFF
DNA: TGTGCCAGCAGTCCCTCAGGGTTCTACAATGAGCAGTTCTTC
V: TRBV3-1/TRBV3-2
D: NA
size: NA
J: TRBJ2-1

CDR3: CAISESSGGNQPQHF
DNA: TGTGCCATCAGTGAGTCTTCTGGGGGCAATCAGCCCCAGCATTTT
V: TRBV10-3
D: NA
size: NA
J: TRBJ1-5

CDR3: CATNLLGYTF
DNA: TGTGCCACCAATCTCTTGGGCTACACCTTC
V: TRBV7-2
D: NA
size: NA
J: TRBJ1-2

CDR3: CATSRDSGGVPTDTQYF
DNA: TGTGCCACCAGCAGAGACAGCGGGGGGGTCCCCACAGATACGCAGTATTTT
V: TRBV15
D: TRBD2
size: NA
J: TRBJ2-3

CDR3: CASSPFGTSGGYEQYF
DNA: TGTGCCAGCAGCCCTTTTGGGACTAGCGGGGGGTACGAGCAGTACTTC
V: TRBV6-2/TRBV6-3
D: TRBD2
size: NA
J: TRBJ2-7

CDR3: CASSMAPSLMANVLTF
DNA: TGTGCCAGTAGTATGGCGCCGAGCCTTATGGCCAACGTCCTGACTTTC
V: TRBV19
D: NA
size: NA
J: TRBJ2-6

CDR3: CASSPTGAIYGYTF
DNA: TGTGCCAGCAGCCCGACAGGGGCGATATATGGCTACACCTTC
V: TRBV6-4
D: TRBD1
size: NA
J: TRBJ1-2

CDR3: CASRPDRGETQYF
DNA: TGTGCCAGCAGGCCGGACAGGGGAGAGACCCAGTACTTC
V: TRBV2
D: TRBD1
size: NA
J: TRBJ2-5

CDR3: CATSRERVGEAFF
DNA: TGTGCCACCAGCAGAGAAAGGGTGGGGGAAGCTTTCTTT
V: TRBV15
D: NA
size: NA
J: TRBJ1-1

CDR3: CASSLDWGTDTQYF
DNA: TGTGCCAGCAGCCTTGATTGGGGCACAGATACGCAGTATTTT
V: TRBV3-1/TRBV3-2
D: NA
size: few
J: TRBJ2-3

CDR3: CASSITHRNSGANVLTF
DNA: TGTGCCAGTAGTATTACACACCGAAACTCTGGGGCCAACGTCCTGACTTTC
V: TRBV19
D: NA
size: NA
J: TRBJ2-6

CDR3: CASSPGRNTEAFF
DNA: TGTGCCAGCTCACCGGGACGGAACACTGAAGCTTTCTTT
V: TRBV18
D: NA
size: NA
J: TRBJ1-1

CDR3: CASSRTLGGFNQPQHF
DNA: TGTGCCAGCAGTCGGACTCTAGGTGGGTTTAATCAGCCCCAGCATTTT
V: TRBV5-6
D: NA
size: NA
J: TRBJ1-5

CDR3: CASSQNLAGEDTQYF
DNA: TGTGCCAGCTCGCAAAATTTGGCAGGGGAGGATACGCAGTATTTT
V: TRBV18
D: NA
size: NA
J: TRBJ2-3

CDR3: CASIIRETGELFF
DNA: TGTGCCAGCATTATCAGAGAGACCGGGGAGCTGTTTTTT
V: TRBV2
D: NA
size: NA
J: TRBJ2-2